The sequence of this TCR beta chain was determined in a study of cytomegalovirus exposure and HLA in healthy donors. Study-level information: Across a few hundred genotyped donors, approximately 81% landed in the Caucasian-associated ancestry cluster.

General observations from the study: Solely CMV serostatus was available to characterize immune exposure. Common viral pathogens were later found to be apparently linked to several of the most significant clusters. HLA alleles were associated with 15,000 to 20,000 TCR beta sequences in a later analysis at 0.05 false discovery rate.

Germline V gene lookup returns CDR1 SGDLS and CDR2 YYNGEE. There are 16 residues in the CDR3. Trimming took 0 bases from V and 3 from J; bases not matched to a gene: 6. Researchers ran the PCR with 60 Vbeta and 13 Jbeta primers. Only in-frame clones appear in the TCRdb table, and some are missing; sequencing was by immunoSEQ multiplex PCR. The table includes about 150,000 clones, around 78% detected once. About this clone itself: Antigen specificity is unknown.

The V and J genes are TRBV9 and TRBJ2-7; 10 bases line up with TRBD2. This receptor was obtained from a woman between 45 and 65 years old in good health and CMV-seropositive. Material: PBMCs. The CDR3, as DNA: TGTGCCAGCAGCGTAGCGGGGACTAGCGAGTACTACGAGCAGTACTTC. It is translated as CASSVAGTSEYYEQYF.